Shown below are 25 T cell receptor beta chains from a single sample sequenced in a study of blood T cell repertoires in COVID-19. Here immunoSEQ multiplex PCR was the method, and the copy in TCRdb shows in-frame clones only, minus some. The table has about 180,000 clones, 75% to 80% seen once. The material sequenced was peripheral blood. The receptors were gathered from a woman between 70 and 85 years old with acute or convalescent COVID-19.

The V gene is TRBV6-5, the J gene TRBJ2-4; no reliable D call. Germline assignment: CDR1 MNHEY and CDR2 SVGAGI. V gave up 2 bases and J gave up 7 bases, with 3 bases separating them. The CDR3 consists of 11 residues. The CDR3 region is CASSYQNIQYF. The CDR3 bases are TGTGCCAGCAGTTACCAGAACATTCAGTACTTC.

CDR3 sequence (DNA): TGTGCCAGCAGTGAAGTGGTAGCGGGAGGTTGGAATGAGCAGTTCTTC. Translating gives CASSEVVAGGWNEQFF. The chain combines TRBV6-1 with TRBJ2-1, with 10 positions matching TRBD2. CDR1 is MNHNS, CDR2 SASEGT, per germline. The ends lost 1 base at V and 7 bases at J; junction bases unmatched: 7. CDR3 length equals 16 residues.

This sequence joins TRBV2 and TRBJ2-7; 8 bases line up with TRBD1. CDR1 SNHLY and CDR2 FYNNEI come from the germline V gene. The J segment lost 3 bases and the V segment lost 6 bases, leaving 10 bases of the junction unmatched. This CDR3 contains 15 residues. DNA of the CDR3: TGTGCCAGCAGGACAACCGGGACAGGCGGCTACGAGCAGTACTTC. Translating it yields CASRTTGTGGYEQYF.

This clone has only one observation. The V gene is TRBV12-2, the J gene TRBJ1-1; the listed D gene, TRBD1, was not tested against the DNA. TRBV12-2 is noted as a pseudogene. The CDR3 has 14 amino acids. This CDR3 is CASRLKGQNTEAFF. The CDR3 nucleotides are TGTGCAAGTCGCCTAAAGGGACAGAACACTGAAGCTTTCTTT.

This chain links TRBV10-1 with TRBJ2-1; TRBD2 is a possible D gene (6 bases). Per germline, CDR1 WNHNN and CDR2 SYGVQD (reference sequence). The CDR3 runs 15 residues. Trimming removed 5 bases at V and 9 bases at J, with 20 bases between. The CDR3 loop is CASSPSGQGFGEQFF. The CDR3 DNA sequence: TGCGCCAGCAGTCCCAGCGGGCAGGGTTTCGGTGAGCAGTTCTTC.

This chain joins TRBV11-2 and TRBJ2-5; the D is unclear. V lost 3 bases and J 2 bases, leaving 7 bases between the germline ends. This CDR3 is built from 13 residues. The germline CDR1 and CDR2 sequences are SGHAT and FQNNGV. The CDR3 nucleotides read TGTGCCAGCAGCTTCGGGTATCAAGAGACCCAGTACTTC. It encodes CASSFGYQETQYF.

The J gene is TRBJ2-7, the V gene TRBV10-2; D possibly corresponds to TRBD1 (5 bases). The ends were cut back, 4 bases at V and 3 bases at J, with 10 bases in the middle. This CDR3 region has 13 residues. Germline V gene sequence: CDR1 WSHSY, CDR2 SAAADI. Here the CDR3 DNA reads TGCGCCAGCAGTGGAAGGCAGGGCTACGAGCAGTACTTC. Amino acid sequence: CASSGRQGYEQYF.

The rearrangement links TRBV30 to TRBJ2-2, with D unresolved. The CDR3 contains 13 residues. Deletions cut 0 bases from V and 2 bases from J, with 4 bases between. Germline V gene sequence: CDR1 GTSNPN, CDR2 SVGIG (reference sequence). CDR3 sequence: CAWSVHNTGELFF. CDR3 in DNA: TGTGCCTGGAGTGTACACAACACCGGGGAGCTGTTTTTT.

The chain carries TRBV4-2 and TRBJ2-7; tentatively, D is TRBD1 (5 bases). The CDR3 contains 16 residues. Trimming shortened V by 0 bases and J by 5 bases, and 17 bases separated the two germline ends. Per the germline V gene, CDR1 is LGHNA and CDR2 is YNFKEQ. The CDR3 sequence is CASSQDKAQAWNEQYF. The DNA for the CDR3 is TGTGCCAGCAGCCAAGATAAGGCACAGGCGTGGAACGAGCAGTACTTC.

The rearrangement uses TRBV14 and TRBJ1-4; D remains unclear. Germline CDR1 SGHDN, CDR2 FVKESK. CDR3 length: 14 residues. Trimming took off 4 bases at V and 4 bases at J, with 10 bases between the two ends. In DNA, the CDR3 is TGTGCCAGCAGCCGGCGAGGGTATAATGAAAAACTGTTTTTT. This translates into CASSRRGYNEKLFF.

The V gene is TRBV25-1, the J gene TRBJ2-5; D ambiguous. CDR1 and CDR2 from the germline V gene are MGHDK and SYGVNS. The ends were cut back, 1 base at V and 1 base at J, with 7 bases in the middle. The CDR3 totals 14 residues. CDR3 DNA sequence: TGTGCCAGCAGTGAATTGACAACCCAAGAGACCCAGTACTTC. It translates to CASSELTTQETQYF.

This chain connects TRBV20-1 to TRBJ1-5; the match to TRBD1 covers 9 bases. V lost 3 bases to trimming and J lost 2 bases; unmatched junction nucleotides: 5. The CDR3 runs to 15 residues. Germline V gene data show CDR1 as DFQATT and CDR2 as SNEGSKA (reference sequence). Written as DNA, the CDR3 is TGCAGTGCTAGTCACAGGGGGCAAGGCAATCAGCCCCAGCATTTT. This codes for CSASHRGQGNQPQHF.

The CDR3 here is CASSLRRENYEQYF. Written as DNA, the CDR3 is TGTGCCAGCAGCTTACGGAGGGAGAACTACGAGCAGTACTTC. J is TRBJ2-7 and V is TRBV11-1; possibly TRBD2 for D (6 bases). The V gene's germline CDR1 is SGHAT and CDR2 FQDESV (reference sequence). The CDR3 sequence is 14 residues long. Trimming cost V 2 bases and J 3 bases, with 11 bases left between them. The complete variable domain, with remaining parts taken from reference TRBV11-1 and TRBJ2-7, reads EAEVAQSPRYKITEKSQAVAFWCDPISGHATLYWYRQILGQGPELLVQFQDESVVDDSQLPKDRFSAERLKGVDSTLKIQPAELGDSAMYLCASSLRRENYEQYFGPGTRLTVT.

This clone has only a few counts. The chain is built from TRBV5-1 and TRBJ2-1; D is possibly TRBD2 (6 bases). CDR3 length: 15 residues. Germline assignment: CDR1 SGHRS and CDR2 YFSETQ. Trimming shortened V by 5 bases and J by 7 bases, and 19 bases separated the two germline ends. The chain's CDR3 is CASSSKGLSSNEQFF. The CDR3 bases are TGCGCCAGCAGTTCAAAGGGACTTAGCAGTAATGAGCAGTTCTTC.

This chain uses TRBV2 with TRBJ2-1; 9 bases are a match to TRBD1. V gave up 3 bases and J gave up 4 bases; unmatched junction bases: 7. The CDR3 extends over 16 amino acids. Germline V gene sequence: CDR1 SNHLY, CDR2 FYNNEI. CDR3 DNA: TGTGCCAGCAGTGACCATGGACAGGGGAATTACAATGAGCAGTTCTTC. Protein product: CASSDHGQGNYNEQFF. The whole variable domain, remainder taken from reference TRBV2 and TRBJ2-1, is EPEVTQTPSHQVTQMGQEVILRCVPISNHLYFYWYRQILGQKVEFLVSFYNNEISEKSEIFDDQFSVERPDGSNFTLKIRSTKLEDSAMYFCASSDHGQGNYNEQFFGPGTRLTVL.

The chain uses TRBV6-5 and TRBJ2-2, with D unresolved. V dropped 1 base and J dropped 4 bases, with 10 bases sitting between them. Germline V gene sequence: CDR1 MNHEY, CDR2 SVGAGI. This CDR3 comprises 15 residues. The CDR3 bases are TGTGCCAGCAGTTACTTGGGCAGCTTCACCGGGGAGCTGTTTTTT. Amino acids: CASSYLGSFTGELFF.

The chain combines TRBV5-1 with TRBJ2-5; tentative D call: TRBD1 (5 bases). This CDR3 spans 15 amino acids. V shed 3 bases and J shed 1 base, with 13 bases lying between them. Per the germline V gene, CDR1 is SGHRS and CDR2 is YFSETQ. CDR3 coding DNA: TGCGCCAGCAGCTGGGGCAGCTGGGCCCAAGAGACCCAGTACTTC. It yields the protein CASSWGSWAQETQYF.

The CDR3, as DNA: TGTGCCAGACTAGCGGAGGCCTACGAGCAGTACTTC. It translates to CARLAEAYEQYF. The chain is built from TRBV9 and TRBJ2-7, with 8 bases that match TRBD2. Germline V gives CDR1 SGDLS, CDR2 YYNGEE. Germline trimming cut 8 bases from V and 2 bases from J; bases unmatched to any gene: 3. The CDR3 runs to 12 residues. The full variable domain, rest sourced from reference TRBV9 and TRBJ2-7, is DSGVTQTPKHLITATGQRVTLRCSPRSGDLSVYWYQQSLDQGLQFLIQYYNGEERAKGNILERFSAQQFPDLHSELNLSSLELGDSALYFCARLAEAYEQYFGPGTRLTVT.

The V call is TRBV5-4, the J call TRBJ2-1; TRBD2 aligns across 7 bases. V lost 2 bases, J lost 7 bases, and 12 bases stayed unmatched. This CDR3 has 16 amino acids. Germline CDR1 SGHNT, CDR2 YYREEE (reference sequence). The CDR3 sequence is CASSFRGGTTSNEQFF. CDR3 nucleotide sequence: TGTGCCAGCAGCTTCCGGGGCGGGACTACGAGTAATGAGCAGTTCTTC.

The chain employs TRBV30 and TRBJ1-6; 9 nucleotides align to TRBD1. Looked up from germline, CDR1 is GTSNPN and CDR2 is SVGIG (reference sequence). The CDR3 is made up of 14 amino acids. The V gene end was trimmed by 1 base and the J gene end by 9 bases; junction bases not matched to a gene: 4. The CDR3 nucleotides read TGTGCCTGGAGTGGAGGGACAGGGAGTTCACCCCTCCACTTT. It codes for CAWSGGTGSSPLHF.

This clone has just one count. For the CDR3, the DNA is TGTGCCAGCACCCCTGAGTTTAGACTGGTAGCGGGGGGTCGGAGCTCCTACAATGAGCAGTTCTTC. This translates into CASTPEFRLVAGGRSSYNEQFF. The V gene is TRBV7-3, the J gene TRBJ2-1; 10 nucleotides agree with TRBD2. In germline, CDR1 is SGHTA, CDR2 FQGTGA. With V trimmed by 7 bases and J by 0 bases, 24 bases remained unmatched. The CDR3 totals 22 residues.

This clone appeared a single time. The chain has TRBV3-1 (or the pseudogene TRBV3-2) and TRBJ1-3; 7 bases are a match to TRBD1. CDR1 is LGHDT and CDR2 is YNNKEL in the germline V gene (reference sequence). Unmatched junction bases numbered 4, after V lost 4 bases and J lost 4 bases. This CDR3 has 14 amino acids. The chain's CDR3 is CASSPGTVGNTIYF. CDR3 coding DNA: TGTGCCAGCAGCCCAGGGACAGTCGGAAACACCATATATTTT.

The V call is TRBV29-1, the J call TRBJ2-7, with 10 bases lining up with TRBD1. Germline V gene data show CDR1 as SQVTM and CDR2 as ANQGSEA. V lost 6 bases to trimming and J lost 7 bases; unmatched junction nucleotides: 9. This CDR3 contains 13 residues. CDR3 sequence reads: CSVRGGQGWEQYF. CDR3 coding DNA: TGCAGCGTCCGAGGGGGACAGGGGTGGGAGCAGTACTTC.

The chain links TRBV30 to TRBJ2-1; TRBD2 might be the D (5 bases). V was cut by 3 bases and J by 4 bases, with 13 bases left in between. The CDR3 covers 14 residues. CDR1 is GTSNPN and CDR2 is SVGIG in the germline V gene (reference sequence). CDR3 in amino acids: CAWRSRGKYNEQFF. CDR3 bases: TGTGCCTGGAGGAGTAGAGGGAAGTACAATGAGCAGTTCTTC.

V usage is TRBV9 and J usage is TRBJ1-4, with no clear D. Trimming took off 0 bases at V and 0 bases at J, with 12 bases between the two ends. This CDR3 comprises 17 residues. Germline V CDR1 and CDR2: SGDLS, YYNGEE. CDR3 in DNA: TGTGCCAGCAGCGTAGGAAGTACAGCTGCAACTAATGAAAAACTGTTTTTT. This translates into CASSVGSTAATNEKLFF. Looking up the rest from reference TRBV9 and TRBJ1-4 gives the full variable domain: DSGVTQTPKHLITATGQRVTLRCSPRSGDLSVYWYQQSLDQGLQFLIQYYNGEERAKGNILERFSAQQFPDLHSELNLSSLELGDSALYFCASSVGSTAATNEKLFFGSGTQLSVL.